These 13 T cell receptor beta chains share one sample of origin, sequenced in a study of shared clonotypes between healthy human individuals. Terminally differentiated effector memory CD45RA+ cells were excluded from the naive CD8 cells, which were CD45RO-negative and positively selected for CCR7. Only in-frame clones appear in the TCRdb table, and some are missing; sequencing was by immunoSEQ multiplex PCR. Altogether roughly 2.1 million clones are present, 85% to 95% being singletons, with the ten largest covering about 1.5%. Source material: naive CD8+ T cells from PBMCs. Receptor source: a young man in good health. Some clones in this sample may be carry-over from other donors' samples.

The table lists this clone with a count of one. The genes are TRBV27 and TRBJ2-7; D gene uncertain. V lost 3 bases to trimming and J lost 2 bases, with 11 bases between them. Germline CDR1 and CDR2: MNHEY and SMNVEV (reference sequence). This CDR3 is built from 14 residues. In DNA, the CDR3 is TGTGCCAGCAGTTTCGCCCGGGCCACCTACGAGCAGTACTTC. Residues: CASSFARATYEQYF.

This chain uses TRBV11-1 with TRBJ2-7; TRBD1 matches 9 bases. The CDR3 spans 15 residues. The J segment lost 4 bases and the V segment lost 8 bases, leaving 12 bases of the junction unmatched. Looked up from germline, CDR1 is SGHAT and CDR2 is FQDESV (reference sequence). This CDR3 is CASSSTGGAFYEQYF. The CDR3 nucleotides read TGTGCCAGCTCATCTACAGGGGGCGCTTTTTACGAGCAGTACTTC.

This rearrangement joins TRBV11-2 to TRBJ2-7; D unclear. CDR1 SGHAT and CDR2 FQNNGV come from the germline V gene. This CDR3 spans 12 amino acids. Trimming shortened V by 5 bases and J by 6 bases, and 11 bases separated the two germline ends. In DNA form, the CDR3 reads TGTGCCAGCAGCGTTACCCTTAGCGAGCAGTACTTC. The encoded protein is CASSVTLSEQYF.

In DNA, the CDR3 is TGCGCCAGCGGGGGGGGGCTACCGGGACAGGTGTTCGAGCAGTACTTC. This codes for CASGGGLPGQVFEQYF. The chain couples TRBV4-1 to TRBJ2-7, with D perhaps matching TRBD1 (8 bases). This CDR3 has 16 amino acids. Trimming left V 8 bases short and J 6 bases short, with 26 bases between. Germline CDR1 reads MGHRA; CDR2 reads YSYEKL.

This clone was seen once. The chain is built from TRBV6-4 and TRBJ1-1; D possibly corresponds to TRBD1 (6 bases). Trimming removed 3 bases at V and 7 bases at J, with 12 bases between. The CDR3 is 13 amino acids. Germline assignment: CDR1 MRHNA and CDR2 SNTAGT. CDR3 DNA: TGTGCCAGCAGTGAATCACAGGGTGGTGAAGCTTTCTTT. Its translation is CASSESQGGEAFF.

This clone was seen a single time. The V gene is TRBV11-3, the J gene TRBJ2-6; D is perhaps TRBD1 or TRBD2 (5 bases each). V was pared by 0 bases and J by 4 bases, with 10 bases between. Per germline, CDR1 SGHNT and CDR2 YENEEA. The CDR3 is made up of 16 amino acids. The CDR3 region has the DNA TGTGCCAGCAGCTTAGATAGAGGGACCGGGGCCAACGTCCTGACTTTC. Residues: CASSLDRGTGANVLTF. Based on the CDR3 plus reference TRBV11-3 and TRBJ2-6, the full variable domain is EAGVVQSPRYKIIEKKQPVAFWCNPISGHNTLYWYLQNLGQGPELLIRYENEEAVDDSQLPKDRFSAERLKGVDSTLKIQPAELGDSAVYLCASSLDRGTGANVLTFGAGSRLTVL.

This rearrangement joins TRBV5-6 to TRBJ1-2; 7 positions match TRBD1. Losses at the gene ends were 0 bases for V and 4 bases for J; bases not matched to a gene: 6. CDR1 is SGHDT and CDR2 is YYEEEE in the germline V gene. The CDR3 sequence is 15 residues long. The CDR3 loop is CASSLVDREAYGYTF. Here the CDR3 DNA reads TGTGCCAGCAGCTTGGTCGACAGGGAGGCCTATGGCTACACCTTC. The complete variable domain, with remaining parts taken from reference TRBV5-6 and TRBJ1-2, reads DAGVTQSPTHLIKTRGQQVTLRCSPKSGHDTVSWYQQALGQGPQFIFQYYEEEERQRGNFPDRFSGHQFPNYSSELNVNALLLGDSALYLCASSLVDREAYGYTFGSGTRLTVV.

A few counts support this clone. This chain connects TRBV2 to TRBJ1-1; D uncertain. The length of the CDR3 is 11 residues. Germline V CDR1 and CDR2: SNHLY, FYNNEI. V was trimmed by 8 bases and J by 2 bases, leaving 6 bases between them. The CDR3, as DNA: TGTGCCAGCCAGGATAACACTGAAGCTTTCTTT. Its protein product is CASQDNTEAFF.

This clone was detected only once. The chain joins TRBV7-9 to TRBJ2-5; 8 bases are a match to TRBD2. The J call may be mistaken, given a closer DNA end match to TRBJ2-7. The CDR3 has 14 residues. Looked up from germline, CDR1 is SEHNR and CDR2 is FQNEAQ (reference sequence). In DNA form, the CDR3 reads TGTGCCAGCAGCCGGACCGGGACTAGTAACGAGCAGTACTTC. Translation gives CASSRTGTSNEQYF.

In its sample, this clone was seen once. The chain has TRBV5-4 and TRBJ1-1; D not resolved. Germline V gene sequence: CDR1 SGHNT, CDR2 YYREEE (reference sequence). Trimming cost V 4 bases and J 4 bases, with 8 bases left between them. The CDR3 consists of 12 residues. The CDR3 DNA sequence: TGTGCCAGCAGCCCGGAGTCCACTGAAGCTTTCTTT. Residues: CASSPESTEAFF.

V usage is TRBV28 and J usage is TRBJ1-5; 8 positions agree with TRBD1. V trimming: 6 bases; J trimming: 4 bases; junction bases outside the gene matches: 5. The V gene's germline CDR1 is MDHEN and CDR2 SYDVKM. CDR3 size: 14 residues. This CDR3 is CASSDRGWNQPQHF. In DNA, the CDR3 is TGTGCCAGCAGCGACAGGGGTTGGAATCAGCCCCAGCATTTT.

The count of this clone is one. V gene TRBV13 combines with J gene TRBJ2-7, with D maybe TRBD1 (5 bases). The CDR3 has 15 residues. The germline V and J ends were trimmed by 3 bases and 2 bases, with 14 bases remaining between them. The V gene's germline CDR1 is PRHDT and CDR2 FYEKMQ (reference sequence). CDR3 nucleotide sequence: TGTGCCAGCAGCTTTCCAGGGAAAGGCCCCTACGAGCAGTACTTC. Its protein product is CASSFPGKGPYEQYF.

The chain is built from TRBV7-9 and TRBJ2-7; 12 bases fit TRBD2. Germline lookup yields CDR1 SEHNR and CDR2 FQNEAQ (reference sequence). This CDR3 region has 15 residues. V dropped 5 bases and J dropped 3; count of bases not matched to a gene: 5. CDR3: CASSQTSGRGYEQYF. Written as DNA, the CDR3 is TGTGCCAGCAGCCAGACTAGCGGGAGAGGCTACGAGCAGTACTTC.